Listed below are T cell receptor beta chains from one sample, sequenced in a study of CD8 T cells in Susac syndrome. Each CDR3 protein is one row after TCRdb ran MiXCR on the immunoSEQ multiplex PCR reads. Of about 100,000 distinct CDR3 sequences detected, nearly 97% appear once; the ten largest clones hold 0.3%. Sequenced sample: CD8+ T cells from PBMCs. Receptors were obtained from a human donor with Susac syndrome. CDR3s leave out the opening cysteine and the closing phenylalanine or tryptophan. A D gene is named only where the DNA matches it firmly.

>.|TRBV9
ASSVVGVEAKNIQY
>.|TRBV3-1
ASSPTAYNEQF
>.|TRBV11-2
ASSLLSTSYEQY
>TRBD2|TRBV5-1
ASSLTSGQYEQY
>TRBD1|TRBV3-1
ASSQLWTGLSGANVLT
>.|TRBV12-5
ASGLSYNEQF
>.|TRBV29-1
SVDLDYPTDTQY
>.|TRBV3-1
ASSQDQGGSPLH
>TRBD2|TRBV24-1
ATSDPGGLAGADEQF
>.|TRBV29-1
SVEDRTGTTDTQY
>.|TRBV20-1
SASAGLASETQY
>.|TRBV27
ASTPTANSPLH
>.|TRBV7-2
ASSLDPPGSQPQH
>TRBD2|TRBV7-8
ASRLPAGVTGELF
>.|TRBV27
ASSSPGRGDNGYT
>.|TRBV4-1
ASSQDRGERVEQY
>.|TRBV7-3
ASSFSTTRETQY
>TRBD1|TRBV4-1
ASSQDQGTENTEAF
>TRBD1|TRBV20-1
SAIPGTGTVGNQPQH
>.|TRBV29-1
SVEWGAPGDNEQF
>.|TRBV29-1
SVEGYGEQY
>.|TRBV7-6
ASSLASGELF
>TRBD1|TRBV18
ASSADRGREQY
>TRBD1|TRBV9
ASSSREGAWNEQF
>TRBD2|TRBV20-1
SARDFGGSFHNEQF
>TRBD1|TRBV27
ASSLGQGSYEQY
>TRBD1|TRBV4-1
ASSRKEGQANNEQF
>TRBD2|TRBV11-2
ASSLSSGKGEQF
>TRBD1|TRBV29-1
SGLTGGPDGYT
>TRBD2|TRBV23-1
ASSRPGGSQETQY
>.|TRBV20-1
SARAYGGTEAF
>.|TRBV5-4
ASSLPLTTGQGNTEAF
>.|TRBV15
ATSRVGPLEKLF
>.|TRBV12-3/TRBV12-4
ASNSLGRTGELF
>.|TRBV15
ATSRDKHASEAF
>TRBD2|TRBV20-1
SARLAGGNEQF
>.|TRBV29-1
STRGEYTGELF
>.|TRBV2
ASSEESAGGYT
>.|TRBV28
ASSSAGQLSSYEQY
>.|TRBV7-9
ASSDPGANVLT
>TRBD1|TRBV28
ASSPRGIPIQPQH
>.|TRBV20-1
SAPRDTGELF
>.|TRBV15
ATCRDGFSADTQY
>TRBD1|TRBV29-1
SVVVQGITEAF
>.|TRBV10-3
AISETKEFNQPQH
>.|TRBV20-1
SASPGSLGNTIY
>TRBD1|TRBV5-6
ASSLLTGDLETQY
>.|TRBV27
ASSASGTLLGIQY
>TRBD1|TRBV29-1
SVDGDRNTEAF
>.|TRBV5-1
ASSFPRDQGTNEQF
>.|TRBV4-1
ASSPRGGTEAF
>.|TRBV5-4
ASSSESGTGYT
>.|TRBV13
ASSSQGYYGYT
>.|TRBV28
ASSFRPLNTEAF